This entry is about one TCR beta chain. The source of the sample is a study of T cell responses to AZD1222 COVID-19 vaccine. Some clones are missing from TCRdb's copy, which holds only in-frame ones; the method was immunoSEQ multiplex PCR. Seen here are roughly 140,000 clones, almost 95% observed once, and the top ten hold about a tenth. Germline V gives CDR1 LNHDA, CDR2 SQIVND (reference sequence). J gave up 5 bases and V 5 bases, and 6 bases lay outside the gene matches. The CDR3 is 14 residues long. J is TRBJ1-5 and V is TRBV19; the match to TRBD1 covers 7 bases. The receptor comes from an adult who received the AZD1222 COVID-19 vaccine. The sequences come from peripheral blood, collected 28 days after the second AZD1222 dose. This CDR3 reads CASSLTGDDQPQHF. CDR3 nucleotides: TGTGCCAGTAGTCTTACAGGGGACGATCAGCCCCAGCATTTT.